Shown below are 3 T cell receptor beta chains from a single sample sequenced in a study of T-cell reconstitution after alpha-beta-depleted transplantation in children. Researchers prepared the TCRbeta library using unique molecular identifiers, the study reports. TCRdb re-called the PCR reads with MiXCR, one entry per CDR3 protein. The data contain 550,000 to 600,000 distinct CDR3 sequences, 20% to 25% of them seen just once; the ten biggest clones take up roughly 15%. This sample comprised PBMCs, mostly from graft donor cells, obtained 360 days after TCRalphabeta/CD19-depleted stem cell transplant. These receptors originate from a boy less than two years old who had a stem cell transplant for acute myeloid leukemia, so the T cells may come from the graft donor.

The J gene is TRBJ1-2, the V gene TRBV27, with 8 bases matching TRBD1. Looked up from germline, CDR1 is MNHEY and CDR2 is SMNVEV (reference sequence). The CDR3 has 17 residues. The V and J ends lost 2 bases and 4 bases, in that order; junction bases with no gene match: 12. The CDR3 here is CASSLGGQGQEIYGYTF. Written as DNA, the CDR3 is TGTGCCAGCAGTTTAGGGGGCCAGGGACAGGAAATCTATGGCTACACCTTC.

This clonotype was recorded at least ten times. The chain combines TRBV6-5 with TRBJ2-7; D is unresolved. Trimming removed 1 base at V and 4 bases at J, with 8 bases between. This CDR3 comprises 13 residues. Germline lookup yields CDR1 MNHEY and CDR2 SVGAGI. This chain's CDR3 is CASSYYGGYEQYF. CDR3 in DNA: TGTGCCAGCAGTTACTATGGTGGGTACGAGCAGTACTTC.

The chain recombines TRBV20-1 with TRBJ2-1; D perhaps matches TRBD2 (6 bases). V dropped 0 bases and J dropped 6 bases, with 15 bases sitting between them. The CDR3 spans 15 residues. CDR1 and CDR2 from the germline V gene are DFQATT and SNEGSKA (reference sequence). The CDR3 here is CSARDRDGGLNEQFF. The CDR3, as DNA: TGCAGTGCTAGAGATCGGGACGGGGGACTCAATGAGCAGTTCTTC.